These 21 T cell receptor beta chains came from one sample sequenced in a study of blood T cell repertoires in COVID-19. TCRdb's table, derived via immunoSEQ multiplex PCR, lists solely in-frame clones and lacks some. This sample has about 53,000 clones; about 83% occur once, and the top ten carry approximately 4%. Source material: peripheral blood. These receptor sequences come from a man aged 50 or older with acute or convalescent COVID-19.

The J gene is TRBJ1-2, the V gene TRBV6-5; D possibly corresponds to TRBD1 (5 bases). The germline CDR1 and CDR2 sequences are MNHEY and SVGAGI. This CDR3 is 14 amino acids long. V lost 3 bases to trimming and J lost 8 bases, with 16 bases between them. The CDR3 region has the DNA TGTGCCAGCAGTTATTGGATCCAGGGCGGCGGCTACACCTTC. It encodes CASSYWIQGGGYTF.

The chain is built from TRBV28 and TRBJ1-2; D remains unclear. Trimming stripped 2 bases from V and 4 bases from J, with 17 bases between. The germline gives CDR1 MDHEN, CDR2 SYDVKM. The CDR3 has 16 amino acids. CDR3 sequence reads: CASSLPSAGATYGYTF. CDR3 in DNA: TGTGCCAGCAGTTTACCGAGCGCCGGCGCTACCTATGGCTACACCTTC.

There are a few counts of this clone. CDR3 nucleotides: TGTGCCAGCAGCTCTGACGGACGGAGGGAGCAGTACTTC. Amino acid sequence: CASSSDGRREQYF. V usage is TRBV7-9 and J usage is TRBJ2-7; D is possibly TRBD2 (5 bases). Looked up from germline, CDR1 is SEHNR and CDR2 is FQNEAQ (reference sequence). V shed 4 bases and J shed 7 bases, with 14 bases lying between them. This CDR3 spans 13 amino acids.

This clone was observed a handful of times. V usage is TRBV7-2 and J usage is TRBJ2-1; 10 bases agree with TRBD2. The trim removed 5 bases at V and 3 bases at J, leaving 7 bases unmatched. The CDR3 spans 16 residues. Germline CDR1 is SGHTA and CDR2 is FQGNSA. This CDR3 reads CASSPRTSGGYNEQFF. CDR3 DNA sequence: TGTGCCAGCAGCCCCCGGACTAGCGGAGGCTACAATGAGCAGTTCTTC.

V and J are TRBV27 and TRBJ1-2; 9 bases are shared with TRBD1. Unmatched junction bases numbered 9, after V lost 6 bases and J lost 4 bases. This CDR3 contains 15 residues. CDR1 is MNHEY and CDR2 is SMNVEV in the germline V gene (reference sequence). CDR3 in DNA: TGTGCCAGCAGAATGACGACAGGGGGAGTCTATGGCTACACCTTC. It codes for CASRMTTGGVYGYTF.

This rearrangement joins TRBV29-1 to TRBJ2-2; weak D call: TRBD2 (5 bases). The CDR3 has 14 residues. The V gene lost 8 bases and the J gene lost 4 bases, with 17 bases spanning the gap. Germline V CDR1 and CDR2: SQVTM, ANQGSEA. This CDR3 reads CSPFRGVPTGELFF. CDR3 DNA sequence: TGCAGCCCCTTCCGGGGTGTCCCCACCGGGGAGCTGTTTTTT.

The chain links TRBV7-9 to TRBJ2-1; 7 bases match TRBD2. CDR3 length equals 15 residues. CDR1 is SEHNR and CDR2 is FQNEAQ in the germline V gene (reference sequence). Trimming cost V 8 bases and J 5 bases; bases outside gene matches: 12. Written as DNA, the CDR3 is TGTGCCAGCCTTAAAGGGCTAGCGGATAACAATGAGCAGTTCTTC. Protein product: CASLKGLADNNEQFF.

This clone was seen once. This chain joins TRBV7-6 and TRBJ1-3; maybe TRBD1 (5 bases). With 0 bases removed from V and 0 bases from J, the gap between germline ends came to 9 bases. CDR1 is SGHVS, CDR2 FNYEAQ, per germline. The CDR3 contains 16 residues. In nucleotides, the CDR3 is TGTGCCAGCAGCTTAGCTACAGGAGCCTCTGGAAACACCATATATTTT. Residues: CASSLATGASGNTIYF.

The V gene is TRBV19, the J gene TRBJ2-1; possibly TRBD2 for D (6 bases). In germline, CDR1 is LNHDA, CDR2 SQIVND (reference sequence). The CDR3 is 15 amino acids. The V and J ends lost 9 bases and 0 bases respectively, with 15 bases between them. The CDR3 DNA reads TGTGCCAGCACTAGAGGAGGGAGCTCCTACAATGAGCAGTTCTTC. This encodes CASTRGGSSYNEQFF.

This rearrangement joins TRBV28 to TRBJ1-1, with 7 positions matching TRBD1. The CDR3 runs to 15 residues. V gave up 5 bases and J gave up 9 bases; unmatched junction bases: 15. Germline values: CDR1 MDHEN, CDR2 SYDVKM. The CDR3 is CASSLQPGQTLQAFF. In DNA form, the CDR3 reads TGTGCCAGCAGTCTTCAACCGGGACAGACATTACAAGCTTTCTTT.

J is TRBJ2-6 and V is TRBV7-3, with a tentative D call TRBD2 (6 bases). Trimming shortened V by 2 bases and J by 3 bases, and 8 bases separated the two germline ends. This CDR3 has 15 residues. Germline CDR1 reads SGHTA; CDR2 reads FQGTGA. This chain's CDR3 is CASSLDGSGANVLTF. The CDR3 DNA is TGTGCCAGCAGCTTAGACGGGAGTGGGGCCAACGTCCTGACTTTC.

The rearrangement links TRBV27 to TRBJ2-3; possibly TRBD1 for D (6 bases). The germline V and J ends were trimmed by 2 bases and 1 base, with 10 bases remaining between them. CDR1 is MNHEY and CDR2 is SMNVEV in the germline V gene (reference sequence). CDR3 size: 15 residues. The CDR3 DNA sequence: TGTGCCAGCAGTTTACTACAGGGCGGCACAGATACGCAGTATTTT. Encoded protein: CASSLLQGGTDTQYF.

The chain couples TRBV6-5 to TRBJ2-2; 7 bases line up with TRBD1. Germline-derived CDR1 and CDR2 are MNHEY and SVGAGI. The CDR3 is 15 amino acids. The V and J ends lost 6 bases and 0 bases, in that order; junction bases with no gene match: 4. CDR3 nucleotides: TGTGCCAGCAGCCGACAGGGTACGAACACCGGGGAGCTGTTTTTT. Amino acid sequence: CASSRQGTNTGELFF.

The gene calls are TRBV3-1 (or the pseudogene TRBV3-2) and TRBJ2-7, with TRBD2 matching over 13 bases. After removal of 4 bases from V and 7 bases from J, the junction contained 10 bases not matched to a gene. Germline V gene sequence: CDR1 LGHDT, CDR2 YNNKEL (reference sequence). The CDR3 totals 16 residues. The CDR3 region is CASSRGLAGELREQYF. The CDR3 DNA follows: TGTGCCAGCAGCCGAGGACTAGCGGGGGAACTACGTGAGCAGTACTTC.

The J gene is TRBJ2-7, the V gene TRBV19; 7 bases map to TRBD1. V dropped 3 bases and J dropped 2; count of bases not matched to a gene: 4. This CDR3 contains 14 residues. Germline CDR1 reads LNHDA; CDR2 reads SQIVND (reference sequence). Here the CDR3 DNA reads TGTGCCAGTAGTATTCGACAGGGTCCCTACGAGCAGTACTTC. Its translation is CASSIRQGPYEQYF.

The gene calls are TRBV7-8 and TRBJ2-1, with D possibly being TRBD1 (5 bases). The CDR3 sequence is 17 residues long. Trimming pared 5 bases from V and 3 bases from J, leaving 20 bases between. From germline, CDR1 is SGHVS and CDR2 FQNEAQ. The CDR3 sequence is CASSLDPNPGNYNEQFF. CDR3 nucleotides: TGTGCCAGCAGCCTAGACCCAAACCCAGGGAACTACAATGAGCAGTTCTTC.

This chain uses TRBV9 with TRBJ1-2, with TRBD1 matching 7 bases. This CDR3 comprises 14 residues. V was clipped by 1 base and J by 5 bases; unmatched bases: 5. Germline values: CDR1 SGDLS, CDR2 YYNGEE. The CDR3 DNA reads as TGTGCCAGCAGCGTAAGGGGGACAGAGTATGGCTACACCTTC. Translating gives CASSVRGTEYGYTF. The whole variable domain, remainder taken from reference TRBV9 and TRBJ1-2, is DSGVTQTPKHLITATGQRVTLRCSPRSGDLSVYWYQQSLDQGLQFLIQYYNGEERAKGNILERFSAQQFPDLHSELNLSSLELGDSALYFCASSVRGTEYGYTFGSGTRLTVV.

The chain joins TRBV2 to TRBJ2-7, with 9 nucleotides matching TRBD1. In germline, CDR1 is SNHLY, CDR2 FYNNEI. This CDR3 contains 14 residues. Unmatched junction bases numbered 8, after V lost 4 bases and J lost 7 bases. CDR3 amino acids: CASSAGTGMGEQYF. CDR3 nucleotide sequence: TGTGCCAGCAGTGCCGGGACAGGGATGGGGGAGCAGTACTTC.

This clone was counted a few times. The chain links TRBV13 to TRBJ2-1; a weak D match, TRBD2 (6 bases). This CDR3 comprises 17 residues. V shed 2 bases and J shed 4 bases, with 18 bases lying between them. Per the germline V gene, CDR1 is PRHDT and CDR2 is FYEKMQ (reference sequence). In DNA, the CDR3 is TGTGCCAGCAGCTTATGGGACGGAGGGCTCCCGTACAATGAGCAGTTCTTC. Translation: CASSLWDGGLPYNEQFF.

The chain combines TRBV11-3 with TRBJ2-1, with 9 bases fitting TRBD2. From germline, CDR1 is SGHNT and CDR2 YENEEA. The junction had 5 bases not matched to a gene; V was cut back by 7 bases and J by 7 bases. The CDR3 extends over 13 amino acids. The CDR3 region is CASKASGTNEQFF. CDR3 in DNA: TGTGCCAGCAAAGCTAGCGGGACAAATGAGCAGTTCTTC. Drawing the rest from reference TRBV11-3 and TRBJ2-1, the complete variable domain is EAGVVQSPRYKIIEKKQPVAFWCNPISGHNTLYWYLQNLGQGPELLIRYENEEAVDDSQLPKDRFSAERLKGVDSTLKIQPAELGDSAVYLCASKASGTNEQFFGPGTRLTVL.

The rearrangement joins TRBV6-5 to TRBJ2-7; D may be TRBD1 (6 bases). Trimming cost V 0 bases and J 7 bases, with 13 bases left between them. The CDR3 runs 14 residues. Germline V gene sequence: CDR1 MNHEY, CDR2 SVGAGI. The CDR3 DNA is TGTGCCAGCAGTTACTCATACAGGGTGGTAGAGCAGTACTTC. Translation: CASSYSYRVVEQYF.